This section outlines one TCR beta chain sequence together with its context. The CDR3 length is 15 residues. The ends were cut back, 2 bases at V and 3 bases at J, with 13 bases in the middle. Germline V gene lookup returns CDR1 ENHRY and CDR2 SYGVKD. This specimen comes from a study of blood T cell repertoires in COVID-19. The wider study: From T cells, B-cell-depleted T cells, or PBMCs came the material, which was cDNA or gDNA.

Participant ages covered roughly 18 to 89 years across 24 US areas. Participant reports of clinical history set cohort assignment. Shortly before study entry, within 2 weeks, exposed participants had met a COVID-19 case. Measured with immunoSEQ multiplex PCR; TCRdb has only the in-frame clones, and not every one. The data show 350,000 to 400,000 clones, with 90% to 95% seen just once and about 0.78% held by the top ten. This TCR was recovered from a woman in her forties who had been exposed to COVID-19. The chain carries TRBV10-3 and TRBJ2-5; maybe TRBD1 (6 bases). The sample consisted of PBMCs or T cells enriched from blood (not recorded which). The DNA of the CDR3 is TGTGCCATCAGTGAGGGACAGATCACGAAAGAGACCCAGTACTTC. This codes for CAISEGQITKETQYF.